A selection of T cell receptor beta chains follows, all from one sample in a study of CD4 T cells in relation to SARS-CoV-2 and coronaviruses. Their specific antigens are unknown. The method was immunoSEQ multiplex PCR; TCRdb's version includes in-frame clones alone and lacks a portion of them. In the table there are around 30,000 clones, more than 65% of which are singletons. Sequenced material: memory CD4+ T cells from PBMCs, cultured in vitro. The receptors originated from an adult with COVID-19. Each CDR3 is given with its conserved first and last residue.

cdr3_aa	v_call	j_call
CASTAGGLKDNEQFF	TRBV4-1	TRBJ2-1
CASRRDTMYQETQYF	TRBV6-5	TRBJ2-5
CASSDPGRRLVNTEAFF	TRBV6-2/TRBV6-3	TRBJ1-1
CASSFRPAGGLGHEQFF	TRBV7-9	TRBJ2-1
CASSLGLVNEQFF	TRBV7-2	TRBJ2-1
CASSQRPSGPRSMGETQYF	TRBV4-3	TRBJ2-5
CASSQGAGASNQPQHF	TRBV3-1/TRBV3-2	TRBJ1-5
CASKWVQGKPEQYF	TRBV2	TRBJ2-7
CASSERWGAVSGRLRETQYF	TRBV6-1	TRBJ2-5
CASRYPGGNYGYTF	TRBV28	TRBJ1-2
CASISFGEQFF	TRBV6-5	TRBJ2-1
CASSLSGTGAYEQYF	TRBV5-4	TRBJ2-7
CASSRAIYNEQFF	TRBV19	TRBJ2-1
CASSYARTSGIYEQYF	TRBV7-8	TRBJ2-7
CASSLERRPRGAPLHF	TRBV28	TRBJ1-6
CASSDSRETDTQYF	TRBV6-4	TRBJ2-3
CARYGQGRSEAFF	TRBV28	TRBJ1-1
CASSIGAGTGELFF	TRBV19	TRBJ2-2
CASSYIGGTQYF	TRBV6-2/TRBV6-3	TRBJ2-3
CASSELPTSGRRFF	TRBV7-2	TRBJ2-1
CASRGLGAYSNQPQHF	TRBV6-4	TRBJ1-5
CASSPTSGSGDTQYF	TRBV6-5	TRBJ2-3
CASSEILGAGELFF	TRBV6-1	TRBJ2-2
CASSPQTDQGGRNTEAFF	TRBV7-8	TRBJ1-1